Included here is one T cell receptor beta chain sequence, with context. Its antigen is as yet unknown. The germline CDR1 and CDR2 sequences are SGHNT and YYREEE (reference sequence). This CDR3 is 14 amino acids long. Trimming took off 0 bases at V and 4 bases at J, with 11 bases between the two ends. The data are from a study of shared clonotypes between healthy human individuals. The study's findings and limits: Generally, naive subsets came out with larger estimated richness than memory subsets.

Under the authors' procedure: Quality scores were absent from the junction-only immunoSEQ sequences, so filtering differed. TCRdb keeps only in-frame clones here, not all; method: immunoSEQ multiplex PCR. V and J calls plus clone size are reproduced from that table; the DNA served to infer D and trimming. This table holds roughly 1,000,000 clones, approximately 80% found once. Recent acute infections and vaccinations were absent in the healthy HIV-negative adult donors. The chain combines TRBV5-4 with TRBJ2-7; a weak D match, TRBD2 (6 bases). The TCR was taken from a man aged 18 to 35 in good health. Some clones in this sample may be carry-over from other donors' samples. Sequenced: memory CD4+ T cells from PBMCs. Indicated subset: CD45RA-negative fraction. The CDR3 region is CASSLAEGRYEQYF. The CDR3 nucleotides read TGTGCCAGCAGCTTGGCGGAGGGAAGATACGAGCAGTACTTC.